Below, 23 T cell receptor beta chains from the same sample are listed, as sequenced in a study of CD4 T cells in relation to SARS-CoV-2 and coronaviruses. Unexposed donor CD4+ T cells date from about 2011-2019, before the COVID-19 pandemic. Method: immunoSEQ multiplex PCR; TCRdb's copy keeps in-frame clones and lacks some. The data contain some 65,000 clones, 80% to 90% of them seen just once; the ten biggest clones take up around 1.7%. Sequenced sample: memory CD4+ T cells from PBMCs. The receptors stem from a human donor in good health.

The chain recombines TRBV10-3 with TRBJ1-1, with D possibly TRBD1 on 6 matching bases. The germline CDR1 and CDR2 sequences are ENHRY and SYGVKD. The CDR3 sequence is 13 residues long. Trimming took off 11 bases at V and 4 bases at J, with 17 bases between the two ends. The CDR3 DNA reads as TGTGCCGCGCAGGGGTCTGTGGGCACTGAAGCTTTCTTT. Amino acid sequence: CAAQGSVGTEAFF.

The CDR3 region has the DNA TGTGCCAGCAGTGAAGGTGCGGGGGTAGAGACCCAGTACTTC. Residues: CASSEGAGVETQYF. The chain couples TRBV6-1 to TRBJ2-5; 7 bases align to TRBD2. Unmatched junction bases numbered 3, after V lost 1 base and J lost 4 bases. This CDR3 spans 14 amino acids. From germline, CDR1 is MNHNS and CDR2 SASEGT.

The chain uses TRBV30 and TRBJ2-5; D not resolved. The V gene's germline CDR1 is GTSNPN and CDR2 SVGIG (reference sequence). Trimming pared 0 bases from V and 5 bases from J, leaving 7 bases between. The CDR3 is 12 residues long. CDR3 DNA sequence: TGTGCCTGGAGTGTAATCGGGGAGACCCAGTACTTC. Translating gives CAWSVIGETQYF. Supplemented by reference TRBV30 and TRBJ2-5, the full variable domain reads SQTIHQWPATLVQPVGSPLSLECTVEGTSNPNLYWYRQAAGRGLQLLFYSVGIGQISSEVPQNLSASRPQDRQFILSSKKLLLSDSGFYLCAWSVIGETQYFGPGTRLLVL.

The sample holds a few counts of this clone. The V and J genes are TRBV14 and TRBJ2-1; 8 positions agree with TRBD1. In germline, CDR1 is SGHDN, CDR2 FVKESK. The CDR3 has 16 amino acids. J gave up 5 bases and V 5 bases, and 11 bases lay outside the gene matches. The CDR3 region has the DNA TGTGCCAGCAGCTTTCGCAGGGGGCTCAGGAACAATGAGCAGTTCTTC. Its translation is CASSFRRGLRNNEQFF.

The J gene is TRBJ2-1, the V gene TRBV18; the D is unclear. CDR3 length equals 14 residues. Germline CDR1 and CDR2: KGHSH and LQKENI. Trimming removed 1 base at V and 8 bases at J, with 12 bases between. The CDR3 sequence: CASSPRIRTDEQFF. DNA of the CDR3: TGTGCCAGCTCACCACGTATCCGAACGGATGAGCAGTTCTTC.

V is TRBV14 and J is TRBJ2-1; D is possibly TRBD1 (6 bases). Looked up from germline, CDR1 is SGHDN and CDR2 is FVKESK. The CDR3 loop spans 17 amino acids. Trimming cost V 1 base and J 5 bases, with 18 bases left between them. CDR3 DNA: TGTGCCAGCAGCCAAGCCAGGGGCCTCGCCCTTCACAATGAGCAGTTCTTC. Protein product: CASSQARGLALHNEQFF.

The chain has TRBV6-6 and TRBJ1-6; 10 positions agree with TRBD1. Germline loops: CDR1 MNHNY, CDR2 SVGAGI (reference sequence). CDR3 size: 14 residues. With V trimmed by 8 bases and J by 6 bases, 4 bases remained unmatched. The chain's CDR3 is CASWDRGRNSPLHF. DNA of the CDR3: TGTGCCAGCTGGGACAGGGGCCGTAATTCACCCCTCCACTTT.

The gene calls are TRBV19 and TRBJ1-5; TRBD1 aligns across 10 bases. The J segment lost 9 bases and the V segment lost 8 bases, leaving 10 bases of the junction unmatched. Germline V CDR1 and CDR2: LNHDA, SQIVND (reference sequence). The CDR3 sequence is 14 residues long. The CDR3 region has the DNA TGTGCCAGTCGGGACAGGGGCCCATGGTGGCCCCAGCATTTT. This codes for CASRDRGPWWPQHF.

The chain uses TRBV9 and TRBJ1-1, with TRBD1 matching over 7 bases. CDR1 and CDR2 (germline): SGDLS, YYNGEE. CDR3 length: 16 amino acids. With 5 bases clipped from V and 0 bases from J, the junction kept 10 bases outside the gene matches. CDR3 DNA: TGTGCCAGCAGTGCATCAGGGGGAACACTGAACACTGAAGCTTTCTTT. Its protein is CASSASGGTLNTEAFF.

CDR3 protein: CASSEGAGTETQYF. The CDR3 region has the DNA TGTGCCAGCAGTGAAGGGGCAGGGACGGAGACCCAGTACTTC. This chain uses TRBV2 with TRBJ2-5; D is perhaps TRBD1 or TRBD2 (5 bases each). Trimming took off 1 base at V and 5 bases at J, with 11 bases between the two ends. The CDR3 totals 14 residues. Germline V lookup: CDR1 SNHLY, CDR2 FYNNEI.

The chain employs TRBV11-2 and TRBJ2-7; 7 positions match TRBD1. The CDR3 runs to 14 residues. Losses at the gene ends were 3 bases for V and 9 bases for J; bases not matched to a gene: 11. CDR1 SGHAT and CDR2 FQNNGV come from the germline V gene. The CDR3, as DNA: TGTGCCAGCAGCTTCGGGACAGCAGCTCGGGGGCAGTACTTC. Amino acid sequence: CASSFGTAARGQYF.

J is TRBJ1-4 and V is TRBV25-1, with D hard to call. The V and J ends lost 2 bases and 1 base respectively, with 14 bases between them. The CDR3 is 17 amino acids. CDR1 and CDR2 (germline): MGHDK, SYGVNS. CDR3 nucleotide sequence: TGTGCCAGCAGTGAAGGAAGTAGGGCGGAAACTAATGAAAAACTGTTTTTT. Translated, it gives CASSEGSRAETNEKLFF.

This clone appeared once. The gene calls are TRBV28 and TRBJ2-7; D is unresolved. Germline-derived CDR1 and CDR2 are MDHEN and SYDVKM. The CDR3 runs 14 residues. The V and J ends lost 6 bases and 4 bases respectively, with 16 bases between them. Here the CDR3 reads CASSRTIVLYEQYF. In DNA form, the CDR3 reads TGTGCCAGCAGCCGCACGATAGTTCTTTACGAGCAGTACTTC.

The chain is built from TRBV3-1 (or the pseudogene TRBV3-2) and TRBJ2-3; tentative D call: TRBD1 (6 bases). The V gene lost 1 base and the J gene lost 2 bases, with 16 bases spanning the gap. This CDR3 is 17 amino acids long. Germline CDR1 and CDR2: LGHDT and YNNKEL (reference sequence). In nucleotides, the CDR3 is TGTGCCAGCAGCCAAGGATACAGGGCCCTTAACACAGATACGCAGTATTTT. Its protein product is CASSQGYRALNTDTQYF.

About this clone: The sample carries other DNA sequences with the same CDR3. The rearrangement uses TRBV18 and TRBJ1-3; D gene ambiguous. CDR1 and CDR2 (germline): KGHSH, LQKENI. The germline V and J ends were trimmed by 3 bases and 0 bases, with 3 bases remaining between them. This CDR3 contains 13 residues. CDR3 coding DNA: TGTGCCAGCTCACCTAGCTCTGGAAACACCATATATTTT. Its translation is CASSPSSGNTIYF. The full variable domain, in which reference TRBV18 and TRBJ1-3 provide the parts outside the CDR3, is NAGVMQNPRHLVRRRGQEARLRCSPMKGHSHVYWYRQLPEEGLKFMVYLQKENIIDESGMPKERFSAEFPKEGPSILRIQQVVRGDSAAYFCASSPSSGNTIYFGEGSWLTVV.

The rearrangement links TRBV18 to TRBJ2-2; 11 nucleotides align to TRBD1. Germline CDR1 KGHSH, CDR2 LQKENI. There are 15 residues in the CDR3. The J segment lost 4 bases and the V segment lost 5 bases, leaving 3 bases of the junction unmatched. The CDR3 DNA reads as TGTGCCAGCTCAGGACAGGGGGCGAGCACCGGGGAGCTGTTTTTT. Translating gives CASSGQGASTGELFF. Complete variable domain (other parts from reference TRBV18 and TRBJ2-2): NAGVMQNPRHLVRRRGQEARLRCSPMKGHSHVYWYRQLPEEGLKFMVYLQKENIIDESGMPKERFSAEFPKEGPSILRIQQVVRGDSAAYFCASSGQGASTGELFFGEGSRLTVL.

This chain uses TRBV7-3 with TRBJ2-3; 9 nucleotides align to TRBD2. The V gene end was trimmed by 5 bases and the J gene end by 1 base; junction bases not matched to a gene: 10. The V gene's germline CDR1 is SGHTA and CDR2 FQGTGA. There are 17 residues in the CDR3. In DNA, the CDR3 is TGTGCCAGCAGCGCTAGCGGGACCAGCACCGGCACAGATACGCAGTATTTT. It codes for CASSASGTSTGTDTQYF.

The chain recombines TRBV27 with TRBJ1-1; 9 bases fit TRBD1. Germline CDR1 and CDR2: MNHEY and SMNVEV (reference sequence). Germline trimming cut 4 bases from V and 3 bases from J; bases unmatched to any gene: 6. CDR3 length equals 15 residues. This CDR3 is CASSSHGTGHTEAFF. CDR3 DNA: TGTGCCAGCAGTTCCCACGGGACAGGGCACACTGAAGCTTTCTTT.

The rearrangement links TRBV15 to TRBJ2-1, with TRBD1 as a possible D gene (5 bases). Germline CDR1 reads LNHNV; CDR2 reads YYDKDF (reference sequence). V was trimmed by 0 bases and J by 8 bases, leaving 17 bases between them. This CDR3 is 16 amino acids long. The CDR3: CATSREARVLFYEQFF. For the CDR3, the DNA is TGTGCCACCAGCAGAGAAGCCAGGGTCCTTTTCTATGAGCAGTTCTTC.

The chain recombines TRBV7-9 with TRBJ1-3; 8 bases align to TRBD1. The germline CDR1 and CDR2 sequences are SEHNR and FQNEAQ (reference sequence). Unmatched junction bases numbered 5, after V lost 5 bases and J lost 5 bases. This CDR3 has 14 amino acids. CDR3 protein: CASSPRTGRNTIYF. CDR3 in DNA: TGTGCCAGCAGCCCGCGGACAGGGAGAAACACCATATATTTT.

The chain links TRBV1 to TRBJ2-4; the table's D call, TRBD2, was not checked against the DNA. TRBV1 is classified as a pseudogene. This CDR3 comprises 17 residues. The CDR3 coding sequence is TGCACCAGCAGCCTGGCTAGCGGGAGGAAGGCCAAAAACATTCAGTACTTC. As protein: CTSSLASGRKAKNIQYF.

This chain joins TRBV7-9 and TRBJ2-1; 10 nucleotides match TRBD2. V lost 2 bases to trimming and J lost 4 bases; unmatched junction nucleotides: 5. The CDR3 is 16 residues long. In germline, CDR1 is SEHNR, CDR2 FQNEAQ (reference sequence). CDR3 sequence: CASSLSRTSGYNEQFF. In DNA form, the CDR3 reads TGTGCCAGCAGCTTATCAAGGACTAGCGGATACAATGAGCAGTTCTTC.

This clone has only one observation. This chain connects TRBV5-1 to TRBJ2-1; tentative D call: TRBD1 (5 bases). Trimming cost V 6 bases and J 2 bases, with 12 bases left between them. The CDR3 runs 14 residues. Per germline, CDR1 SGHRS and CDR2 YFSETQ. CDR3 sequence reads: CASKKQDPYNEQFF. CDR3 coding DNA: TGCGCCAGCAAAAAACAGGATCCCTACAATGAGCAGTTCTTC.